Listed below are T cell receptor beta chains from one sample, sequenced in a study of naive and memory T cell subsets. MiXCR, run by TCRdb on the UMI-ligation and nested PCR reads, gives a single entry per CDR3 protein. The sample gives 95,000 to 110,000 distinct CDR3 sequences, more than 14% of which show up once; around 2.8% is in the top ten. The sequencing sample was made of naive CD8+ T cells from blood. The receptors stem from a human donor in good health. CDR3s include the opening cysteine and the closing phenylalanine or tryptophan. Each record gives: D gene, J gene, clone size, V gene, CDR3 protein, CDR3 DNA. The D gene is left open where the match is weak. Expanded clones get a size class; other rows say once, few or many, or leave the size out.

D: TRBD1; J: TRBJ2-1; size: few; V: TRBV20-1; CDR3: CSARALGQGAINEQFF; DNA: TGCAGTGCTAGAGCCTTGGGACAGGGGGCCATCAATGAGCAGTTCTTC
D: -; J: TRBJ1-5; size: -; V: TRBV6-2/TRBV6-3; CDR3: CASTDPGWNQPQHF; DNA: TGTGCCAGCACCGATCCAGGCTGGAATCAGCCCCAGCATTTT
D: -; J: TRBJ1-5; size: few; V: TRBV30; CDR3: CAWSDGLSNQPQHF; DNA: TGTGCCTGGAGTGATGGGTTGAGCAATCAGCCCCAGCATTTT
D: -; J: TRBJ2-3; size: few; V: TRBV27; CDR3: CASSPVGGQTDTQYF; DNA: TGTGCCAGCAGTCCCGTCGGGGGGCAGACAGATACGCAGTATTTT
D: TRBD1; J: TRBJ2-5; size: -; V: TRBV6-6; CDR3: CASRGTGAYQETQYF; DNA: TGTGCCAGCAGAGGGACAGGTGCCTACCAAGAGACCCAGTACTTC
D: TRBD2; J: TRBJ2-1; size: -; V: TRBV6-2/TRBV6-3; CDR3: CASRLVAGAWEQFF; DNA: TGTGCCAGCCGCCTGGTAGCGGGAGCTTGGGAGCAGTTCTTC
D: TRBD2; J: TRBJ2-1; size: -; V: TRBV6-2/TRBV6-3; CDR3: CASRLAGVYEQFF; DNA: TGTGCCAGCAGGCTAGCGGGGGTATATGAGCAGTTCTTC
D: -; J: TRBJ2-5; size: many; V: TRBV7-9; CDR3: CASSLVSGRRVQETQYF; DNA: TGTGCCAGCAGCTTAGTTTCCGGCAGACGGGTCCAAGAGACCCAGTACTTC
D: TRBD1; J: TRBJ2-5; size: few; V: TRBV13; CDR3: CASSLGQSEETQYF; DNA: TGTGCCAGCAGCTTGGGACAGTCGGAAGAGACCCAGTACTTC
D: -; J: TRBJ2-7; size: -; V: TRBV9; CDR3: CASSVEGEDYEQYF; DNA: TGTGCCAGCAGCGTAGAGGGAGAGGACTACGAGCAGTACTTC
D: TRBD2; J: TRBJ2-2; size: -; V: TRBV4-3; CDR3: CASSQDLAGLANTGELFF; DNA: TGCGCCAGCAGCCAAGATTTAGCGGGATTAGCGAACACCGGGGAGCTGTTTTTT
D: TRBD2; J: TRBJ2-1; size: -; V: TRBV5-6; CDR3: CASSGTSAIVYNEQFF; DNA: TGTGCCAGCAGCGGGACTAGCGCTATCGTCTACAATGAGCAGTTCTTC
D: TRBD2; J: TRBJ2-3; size: -; V: TRBV7-9; CDR3: CASSLLPSGSTDTQYF; DNA: TGTGCCAGCAGCTTACTGCCTAGCGGGAGCACAGATACGCAGTATTTT
D: -; J: TRBJ1-4; size: many; V: TRBV4-1; CDR3: CASSLQNNEKLFF; DNA: TGCGCCAGCAGCCTACAGAATAATGAAAAACTGTTTTTT
D: -; J: TRBJ2-7; size: few; V: TRBV29-1; CDR3: CSVEAEQGLSYEQYF; DNA: TGCAGCGTTGAAGCTGAGCAGGGTTTATCCTACGAGCAGTACTTC
D: TRBD1; J: TRBJ1-5; size: many; V: TRBV12-3/TRBV12-4; CDR3: CASSLDRGLDQPQHF; DNA: TGTGCCAGCAGTTTGGACAGGGGCCTTGATCAGCCCCAGCATTTT
D: -; J: TRBJ2-1; size: -; V: TRBV5-4; CDR3: CASSPQGSYNEQFF; DNA: TGTGCCAGCAGCCCACAGGGTTCCTACAATGAGCAGTTCTTC
D: TRBD1; J: TRBJ2-1; size: -; V: TRBV2; CDR3: CASSFRDRGRNEQFF; DNA: TGTGCCAGCAGCTTCCGGGACAGGGGGCGGAATGAGCAGTTCTTC
D: -; J: TRBJ2-7; size: -; V: TRBV12-3/TRBV12-4; CDR3: CACNTGAGVYF; DNA: TGTGCCTGCAATACGGGGGCAGGAGTATACTTC
D: TRBD2; J: TRBJ2-1; size: -; V: TRBV20-1; CDR3: CSARPERWRETTNNEQFF; DNA: TGCAGTGCTAGACCGGAAAGATGGCGGGAGACTACCAACAATGAGCAGTTCTTC
D: -; J: TRBJ2-7; size: many; V: TRBV7-2; CDR3: CASSSVSIRSNSYEQYF; DNA: TGTGCCAGCAGCTCCGTTTCCATACGCTCAAATTCCTACGAGCAGTACTTC
D: TRBD1; J: TRBJ2-7; size: -; V: TRBV20-1; CDR3: CSAREVDRAYEQYF; DNA: TGCAGTGCTAGAGAGGTCGACAGGGCTTACGAGCAGTACTTC
D: TRBD2; J: TRBJ2-1; size: few; V: TRBV7-9; CDR3: CASSLRWREDRGNEQFF; DNA: TGTGCCAGCAGCTTAAGGTGGCGGGAGGATAGAGGAAATGAGCAGTTCTTC
D: -; J: TRBJ2-1; size: few; V: TRBV10-3; CDR3: CAISPEVQAYNEQFF; DNA: TGTGCCATCAGCCCTGAGGTCCAGGCATACAATGAGCAGTTCTTC
D: TRBD1; J: TRBJ2-2; size: few; V: TRBV6-1; CDR3: CASIDWTGTYTGELFF; DNA: TGTGCCAGCATAGATTGGACAGGCACTTACACCGGGGAGCTGTTTTTT
D: -; J: TRBJ2-4; size: few; V: TRBV6-6; CDR3: CASSTGTSSDIQYF; DNA: TGTGCCAGCAGTACAGGGACGTCCTCGGACATTCAGTACTTC
D: -; J: TRBJ1-5; size: -; V: TRBV11-2; CDR3: CASSLEFNQPQHF; DNA: TGTGCCAGCAGCTTGGAATTTAATCAGCCCCAGCATTTT
D: -; J: TRBJ2-2; size: -; V: TRBV6-5; CDR3: CASERGGGTTGELFF; DNA: TGTGCCAGCGAAAGGGGAGGGGGCACGACCGGGGAGCTGTTTTTT
D: -; J: TRBJ2-2; size: few; V: TRBV4-2; CDR3: CASSQDQRENTGELFF; DNA: TGTGCCAGCAGCCAAGATCAAAGGGAGAACACCGGGGAGCTGTTTTTT
D: -; J: TRBJ2-7; size: -; V: TRBV20-1; CDR3: CSATGGNHEQYF; DNA: TGCAGTGCTACAGGGGGGAACCACGAGCAGTACTTC